One and the same sample provided the 26 T cell receptor beta chains below, sequenced in a study of blood T cell repertoires in COVID-19. Generated by immunoSEQ multiplex PCR, the TCRdb table keeps only in-frame clones and is missing some. The sample carries about 310,000 clones, more than 75% recorded once. Input material: peripheral blood. These receptors were obtained from a man aged 70 or older with acute or convalescent COVID-19.

The V gene is TRBV11-2, the J gene TRBJ2-1; 13 bases match TRBD2. This CDR3 is 16 amino acids long. The J segment lost 7 bases and the V segment lost 4 bases, leaving 7 bases of the junction unmatched. Germline assignment: CDR1 SGHAT and CDR2 FQNNGV. Here the CDR3 reads CASSWRTSGSENEQFF. DNA for the CDR3: TGTGCCAGCAGCTGGCGGACTAGCGGGAGTGAAAATGAGCAGTTCTTC. The complete variable domain, with remaining parts taken from reference TRBV11-2 and TRBJ2-1, reads EAGVAQSPRYKIIEKRQSVAFWCNPISGHATLYWYQQILGQGPKLLIQFQNNGVVDDSQLPKDRFSAERLKGVDSTLKIQPAKLEDSAVYLCASSWRTSGSENEQFFGPGTRLTVL.

The V gene is TRBV6-2 or TRBV6-3, the J gene TRBJ1-5, with TRBD1 matching over 9 bases. Germline V gene lookup returns CDR1 MNHEY and CDR2 SVGEGT. The CDR3 spans 14 residues. V lost 5 bases, J lost 11 bases, and 10 bases stayed unmatched. The CDR3 reads CASSQLQGALTQHF. CDR3 coding DNA: TGTGCCAGCAGTCAATTACAGGGGGCCTTAACCCAGCATTTT.

This chain links TRBV4-1 with TRBJ1-4, with 9 positions matching TRBD1. This CDR3 is 15 amino acids long. The V gene end was trimmed by 5 bases and the J gene end by 7 bases; junction bases not matched to a gene: 8. Germline CDR1 reads MGHRA; CDR2 reads YSYEKL. The CDR3 coding sequence is TGCGCCAGCAGCGAAGGGACAGGGTCGAGTGAAAAACTGTTTTTT. Its translation is CASSEGTGSSEKLFF.

The chain joins TRBV28 to TRBJ2-7; D possibly corresponds to TRBD1 (5 bases). The V gene's germline CDR1 is MDHEN and CDR2 SYDVKM. Trimming took off 6 bases at V and 6 bases at J, with 9 bases between the two ends. The CDR3 length is 11 residues. CDR3 nucleotide sequence: TGTGCCAGCAGACAGGAGCCCGAGCAGTACTTC. This gives the protein CASRQEPEQYF.

This chain uses TRBV27 with TRBJ1-6; the match to TRBD1 covers 9 bases. The germline CDR1 and CDR2 sequences are MNHEY and SMNVEV (reference sequence). V was pared by 5 bases and J by 9 bases, with 14 bases of the junction left unmatched. The CDR3 is 17 residues long. CDR3 sequence: CASSLVPGQGEVSPLHF. The CDR3 DNA follows: TGTGCCAGCAGTCTCGTCCCGGGACAGGGAGAGGTTTCACCCCTCCACTTT.

Comment on this clone: In the same sample, other DNA sequences code for this CDR3. The V call is TRBV11-1, the J call TRBJ2-7, with 8 bases fitting TRBD1. Germline values: CDR1 SGHAT, CDR2 FQDESV (reference sequence). This CDR3 comprises 14 residues. After removal of 5 bases from V and 3 bases from J, the junction contained 6 bases not matched to a gene. DNA for the CDR3: TGTGCCAGCAGCCCTCGGACAGGGAACTACGAGCAGTACTTC. Translated: CASSPRTGNYEQYF.

The rearrangement joins TRBV18 to TRBJ1-2; the match to TRBD1 covers 7 bases. This CDR3 spans 13 amino acids. The V segment lost 3 bases and the J segment 8 bases; nucleotides outside the gene matches: 6. Looked up from germline, CDR1 is KGHSH and CDR2 is LQKENI. CDR3 protein: CASSPTGQEGYTF. CDR3 nucleotides: TGTGCCAGCTCACCGACAGGGCAAGAAGGCTACACCTTC.

This rearrangement joins TRBV2 to TRBJ2-7, with 8 bases that match TRBD1. Per the germline V gene, CDR1 is SNHLY and CDR2 is FYNNEI. J was trimmed by 3 bases and V by 6 bases; bases with no gene match: 1. The length of the CDR3 is 12 residues. The CDR3 region has the DNA TGTGCCAGCAGACAGGGGGGCTACGAGCAGTACTTC. Protein product: CASRQGGYEQYF.

The rearrangement uses TRBV7-2 and TRBJ2-7; 13 positions agree with TRBD2. Germline assignment: CDR1 SGHTA and CDR2 FQGNSA. V lost 5 bases to trimming and J lost 5 bases; unmatched junction nucleotides: 6. This CDR3 has 15 residues. In DNA, the CDR3 is TGTGCCAGCAGCCAACTAGCGGGAGGGTCCAACGAGCAGTACTTC. This sequence encodes CASSQLAGGSNEQYF.

The J gene is TRBJ1-3, the V gene TRBV9; 8 bases are shared with TRBD1. The CDR3 contains 15 residues. After removal of 4 bases from V and 1 base from J, the junction contained 4 bases not matched to a gene. Germline CDR1 SGDLS, CDR2 YYNGEE. CDR3: CASSPRQGSGNTIYF. CDR3 DNA sequence: TGTGCCAGCAGCCCCCGACAGGGGTCTGGAAACACCATATATTTT.

The chain combines TRBV15 with TRBJ1-1; D is ambiguous. Per the germline V gene, CDR1 is LNHNV and CDR2 is YYDKDF (reference sequence). The CDR3 length is 12 residues. Trimming took off 4 bases at V and 5 bases at J, with 8 bases between the two ends. CDR3 sequence: CATSIEGTEAFF. CDR3 in DNA: TGTGCCACCAGCATCGAGGGAACTGAAGCTTTCTTT.

J is TRBJ1-6 and V is TRBV9; 7 bases fit TRBD1. Trimming removed 4 bases from V and 7 bases from J; junction bases left unmatched: 8. The germline V gene has CDR1 SGDLS and CDR2 YYNGEE. The length of the CDR3 is 15 residues. CDR3: CASSLGTERNSPLHF. CDR3 coding DNA: TGTGCCAGCAGCCTCGGGACAGAGAGGAATTCACCCCTCCACTTT.

The rearrangement links TRBV2 to TRBJ2-7, with 7 bases that match TRBD1. Germline V lookup: CDR1 SNHLY, CDR2 FYNNEI. This CDR3 is built from 13 residues. The ends lost 5 bases at V and 5 bases at J; junction bases unmatched: 6. This chain's CDR3 is CASSYDRVDEQYF. The CDR3, as DNA: TGTGCCAGCAGTTACGACAGGGTCGACGAGCAGTACTTC.

In DNA form, the CDR3 reads TGCGCCAGCAGCCAACAAAGGGGACTAGCGGGGGGCACAGATACGCAGTATTTT. This encodes CASSQQRGLAGGTDTQYF. V usage is TRBV5-1 and J usage is TRBJ2-3, with 14 bases matching TRBD2. The CDR3 contains 18 residues. Germline CDR1 SGHRS, CDR2 YFSETQ. The V and J ends lost 4 bases and 1 base, in that order; junction bases with no gene match: 8.

The chain employs TRBV11-2 and TRBJ2-2; 10 bases match TRBD1. J gave up 7 bases and V 0 bases, and 5 bases lay outside the gene matches. In germline, CDR1 is SGHAT, CDR2 FQNNGV. The CDR3 sequence is 16 residues long. The DNA of the CDR3 is TGTGCCAGCAGCTTAGATCGGGACAGGGGTGGCGGGGAGCTGTTTTTT. It encodes CASSLDRDRGGGELFF.

This chain joins TRBV5-1 and TRBJ1-5; 9 nucleotides agree with TRBD1. The germline V gene encodes CDR1 SGHRS and CDR2 YFSETQ. V dropped 0 bases and J dropped 4; count of bases not matched to a gene: 2. The CDR3 length is 15 residues. The CDR3 loop is CASSLGGTGNQPQHF. In DNA form, the CDR3 reads TGCGCCAGCAGCTTGGGTGGGACAGGGAATCAGCCCCAGCATTTT.

This chain joins TRBV5-4 and TRBJ2-1, with TRBD1 identical over 7 bases. This CDR3 contains 14 residues. Germline assignment: CDR1 SGHNT and CDR2 YYREEE (reference sequence). Trimming took 0 bases from V and 7 from J; bases not matched to a gene: 4. Written as DNA, the CDR3 is TGTGCCAGCAGCTTGGCGGGACAGATGAATGAGCAGTTCTTC. This codes for CASSLAGQMNEQFF.

V gene TRBV10-3 combines with J gene TRBJ1-2; D remains ambiguous. Trimming pared 4 bases from V and 2 bases from J, leaving 8 bases between. The length of the CDR3 is 13 residues. Germline V gives CDR1 ENHRY, CDR2 SYGVKD. Written as DNA, the CDR3 is TGTGCCATCAGTGGCGGGCCCAACTATGGCTACACCTTC. Amino acid sequence: CAISGGPNYGYTF.

The chain couples TRBV15 to TRBJ2-5, with a tentative D call TRBD1 (6 bases). Trimming shortened V by 9 bases and J by 2 bases, and 19 bases separated the two germline ends. The CDR3 is made up of 15 amino acids. Germline values: CDR1 LNHNV, CDR2 YYDKDF (reference sequence). DNA for the CDR3: TGTGCCACTAGTATAAGACAGGCAACTCAAGAGACCCAGTACTTC. Translation: CATSIRQATQETQYF.

The V gene is TRBV27, the J gene TRBJ2-1; 9 bases fit TRBD1. Germline V gene sequence: CDR1 MNHEY, CDR2 SMNVEV (reference sequence). This CDR3 contains 14 residues. Trimming at V came to 4 bases and at J to 9 bases, leaving 7 bases not matched to a gene. In DNA form, the CDR3 reads TGTGCCAGCAGTTGGCGACAGGGGGGAACTGAGCAGTTCTTC. Encoded protein: CASSWRQGGTEQFF.

The V and J genes are TRBV19 and TRBJ2-3, with 11 bases that match TRBD2. The CDR3 totals 16 residues. CDR1 and CDR2 from the germline V gene are LNHDA and SQIVND (reference sequence). The J segment lost 3 bases and the V segment lost 5 bases, leaving 7 bases of the junction unmatched. The CDR3 coding sequence is TGTGCCAGTAGTGTCCGCACTAGCGGGAGTACAGATACGCAGTATTTT. Amino acid sequence: CASSVRTSGSTDTQYF.

The chain uses TRBV7-2 and TRBJ2-5, with 9 bases fitting TRBD1. After removal of 5 bases from V and 2 bases from J, the junction contained 9 bases not matched to a gene. Germline CDR1 reads SGHTA; CDR2 reads FQGNSA. The length of the CDR3 is 16 residues. CDR3 region: CASSRPPGTGQETQYF. CDR3 in DNA: TGTGCCAGCAGCAGACCCCCCGGGACAGGGCAAGAGACCCAGTACTTC.

The chain uses TRBV18 and TRBJ2-5; TRBD1 aligns across 7 bases. CDR1 KGHSH and CDR2 LQKENI come from the germline V gene. Trimming took 6 bases from V and 1 from J; bases not matched to a gene: 8. This CDR3 has 15 residues. In DNA, the CDR3 is TGTGCCAGCTCCGCTGCCCGGACAGGCCAAGAGACCCAGTACTTC. Its translation: CASSAARTGQETQYF.

The chain carries TRBV6-5 and TRBJ1-4; 9 bases agree with TRBD1. Germline lookup yields CDR1 MNHEY and CDR2 SVGAGI. V lost 8 bases to trimming and J lost 3 bases; unmatched junction nucleotides: 4. This CDR3 is 14 amino acids long. CDR3 in DNA: TGTGCCAGCCGACAGGGGGGGGCTAATGAAAAACTGTTTTTT. Its translation is CASRQGGANEKLFF.

V and J are TRBV11-1 and TRBJ2-1; D gene ambiguous. Per germline, CDR1 SGHAT and CDR2 FQDESV (reference sequence). There are 14 residues in the CDR3. Trimming stripped 8 bases from V and 3 bases from J, with 14 bases between. The CDR3 DNA sequence: TGTGCCAGCGAGTTGGGCAGTTTCTACAATGAGCAGTTCTTC. This codes for CASELGSFYNEQFF.

The chain uses TRBV7-9 and TRBJ1-2; D is uncertain. Germline assignment: CDR1 SEHNR and CDR2 FQNEAQ (reference sequence). Trimming took 5 bases from V and 6 from J, leaving 10 bases between them. There are 12 residues in the CDR3. The CDR3 is CASSPEVNGYTF. In DNA form, the CDR3 reads TGTGCCAGCAGCCCCGAGGTAAATGGCTACACCTTC.